This is a list of T cell receptor beta chains from one sample in a study of OX40 agonist ivuxolimab in advanced cancers. TCRdb keeps only in-frame clones here, not all; method: immunoSEQ multiplex PCR. The table lists around 62,000 clones, approximately 83% of them singletons. The specimen was CD4+ or CD8+ T cells sorted from blood, collected in a trial of the OX40 agonist ivuxolimab. These receptor sequences come from an adult with an advanced solid tumor such as melanoma, head and neck, liver or kidney cancer. Each CDR3 is given with its conserved first and last residue. The D gene is left open where the match is weak. Some rows mark clone size as missing; the rest say once, few, many or name a class of expanded clone.

d_gene: .; j_gene: TRBJ1-3; v_gene: TRBV9; abundance: .; CDR3aa: CASSEYDSGNTIYF; CDR3nt: TGTGCCAGCAGCGAGTATGACTCTGGAAACACCATATATTTT
d_gene: TRBD1; j_gene: TRBJ1-5; v_gene: TRBV28; abundance: .; CDR3aa: CASSTGTGGGSGNQPQHF; CDR3nt: TGTGCCAGCAGTACCGGGACAGGAGGTGGGTCGGGCAATCAGCCCCAGCATTTT
d_gene: TRBD1; j_gene: TRBJ1-1; v_gene: TRBV5-1; abundance: once; CDR3aa: CASSTGQGNTEAFF; CDR3nt: TGCGCCAGCAGCACGGGACAGGGGAATACTGAAGCTTTCTTT
d_gene: .; j_gene: TRBJ1-2; v_gene: TRBV4-3; abundance: once; CDR3aa: CASSQDRVGTGYGYTF; CDR3nt: TGCGCCAGCAGCCAAGATCGGGTGGGTACGGGCTATGGCTACACCTTC
d_gene: TRBD1; j_gene: TRBJ2-2; v_gene: TRBV4-2; abundance: .; CDR3aa: CASSRGDRDPTGELFF; CDR3nt: TGTGCCAGCAGCCGGGGGGACAGGGACCCCACCGGGGAGCTGTTTTTT
d_gene: TRBD1; j_gene: TRBJ1-2; v_gene: TRBV9; abundance: few; CDR3aa: CASSAGQGNLDYGYTF; CDR3nt: TGTGCCAGCAGCGCGGGACAGGGGAATCTTGACTATGGCTACACCTTC
d_gene: .; j_gene: TRBJ1-2; v_gene: TRBV7-2; abundance: few; CDR3aa: CASSFPGINYGYTF; CDR3nt: TGTGCCAGCAGCTTTCCAGGGATCAACTATGGCTACACCTTC
d_gene: TRBD2; j_gene: TRBJ2-1; v_gene: TRBV7-7; abundance: .; CDR3aa: CASSPGGSYYNEQFF; CDR3nt: TGTGCTAGCAGCCCCGGGGGGTCCTACTACAATGAGCAGTTCTTC
d_gene: TRBD1; j_gene: TRBJ1-3; v_gene: TRBV10-3; abundance: .; CDR3aa: CAISRGTGTGNTIYF; CDR3nt: TGTGCCATCAGTAGAGGGACAGGGACCGGAAACACCATATATTTT
d_gene: .; j_gene: TRBJ1-1; v_gene: TRBV6-1; abundance: .; CDR3aa: CASSEARNRANTEAFF; CDR3nt: TGTGCCAGCAGTGAAGCGAGAAACAGGGCTAACACTGAAGCTTTCTTT
d_gene: .; j_gene: TRBJ2-2; v_gene: TRBV19; abundance: .; CDR3aa: CASSERQPGELFF; CDR3nt: TGTGCCAGTAGTGAAAGGCAGCCCGGGGAGCTGTTTTTT
d_gene: TRBD1; j_gene: TRBJ1-1; v_gene: TRBV19; abundance: .; CDR3aa: CASSIERGTGGHTEAFF; CDR3nt: TGTGCCAGTAGTATAGAACGGGGGACAGGGGGCCACACTGAAGCTTTCTTT
d_gene: .; j_gene: TRBJ1-1; v_gene: TRBV7-7; abundance: few; CDR3aa: CASSLTSKAEAFF; CDR3nt: TGTGCTAGCAGCTTGACCTCTAAGGCTGAAGCTTTCTTT
d_gene: .; j_gene: TRBJ1-5; v_gene: TRBV5-5; abundance: .; CDR3aa: CASSLSVRQPQHF; CDR3nt: TGTGCCAGCAGCTTGTCAGTTCGTCAGCCCCAGCATTTT
d_gene: .; j_gene: TRBJ2-7; v_gene: TRBV6-6; abundance: .; CDR3aa: CASSLGTQIPPYEQYF; CDR3nt: TGTGCCAGCAGTTTGGGAACTCAGATTCCTCCCTACGAGCAGTACTTC
d_gene: .; j_gene: TRBJ1-5; v_gene: TRBV7-2; abundance: .; CDR3aa: CASSLERGLNQPQHF; CDR3nt: TGTGCCAGCAGCTTAGAACGCGGGCTCAATCAGCCCCAGCATTTT
d_gene: .; j_gene: TRBJ1-1; v_gene: TRBV5-4; abundance: .; CDR3aa: CASSLVEGRGVTEAFF; CDR3nt: TGTGCCAGCAGCTTGGTCGAGGGCCGAGGGGTCACTGAAGCTTTCTTT
d_gene: .; j_gene: TRBJ1-2; v_gene: TRBV7-2; abundance: .; CDR3aa: CASSSGSINYGYTF; CDR3nt: TGTGCCAGCAGCTCGGGATCGATAAACTATGGCTACACCTTC
d_gene: .; j_gene: TRBJ1-2; v_gene: TRBV14; abundance: .; CDR3aa: CASSQGLIYGYTF; CDR3nt: TGTGCCAGCAGCCAAGGACTGATCTATGGCTACACCTTC
d_gene: .; j_gene: TRBJ2-3; v_gene: TRBV27; abundance: .; CDR3aa: CASGFVGMDTQYF; CDR3nt: TGTGCCAGCGGCTTCGTGGGGATGGATACGCAGTATTTT
d_gene: .; j_gene: TRBJ2-1; v_gene: TRBV5-1; abundance: .; CDR3aa: CASSLPRDEQFF; CDR3nt: TGCGCCAGCAGCTTGCCCAGGGACGAGCAGTTCTTC
d_gene: TRBD1; j_gene: TRBJ1-6; v_gene: TRBV7-2; abundance: .; CDR3aa: CASSLVTGEPLHF; CDR3nt: TGTGCCAGCAGCTTGGTTACAGGGGAGCCCCTCCACTTT
d_gene: .; j_gene: TRBJ2-7; v_gene: TRBV19; abundance: .; CDR3aa: CASSISQGAVRSYEQYF; CDR3nt: TGTGCCAGTAGTATCTCGCAGGGAGCCGTTAGGTCCTACGAGCAGTACTTC
d_gene: .; j_gene: TRBJ2-3; v_gene: TRBV9; abundance: .; CDR3aa: CASSVEAASTDTQYF; CDR3nt: TGTGCCAGCAGCGTAGAGGCAGCCAGCACAGATACGCAGTATTTT
d_gene: .; j_gene: TRBJ1-4; v_gene: TRBV14; abundance: .; CDR3aa: CASSPGVRGTNEKLFF; CDR3nt: TGTGCCAGCAGCCCCGGAGTTCGGGGGACTAATGAAAAACTGTTTTTT
d_gene: TRBD1; j_gene: TRBJ2-7; v_gene: TRBV27; abundance: .; CDR3aa: CASSSDRATTWEQYF; CDR3nt: TGTGCCAGCAGTTCGGACAGGGCTACTACGTGGGAGCAGTACTTC
d_gene: TRBD1; j_gene: TRBJ1-5; v_gene: TRBV6-6; abundance: .; CDR3aa: CASSRDREDQPQHF; CDR3nt: TGTGCCAGCAGTAGAGACAGGGAAGATCAGCCCCAGCATTTT
d_gene: .; j_gene: TRBJ2-2; v_gene: TRBV29-1; abundance: once; CDR3aa: CSGGPRGAVF; CDR3nt: TGCAGCGGGGGGCCCCGGGGAGCTGTTTTT
d_gene: .; j_gene: TRBJ1-3; v_gene: TRBV5-6; abundance: .; CDR3aa: CASSLRAELYSGNTIYF; CDR3nt: TGTGCCAGCAGCTTGAGGGCAGAACTTTACTCTGGAAACACCATATATTTT
d_gene: .; j_gene: TRBJ2-2; v_gene: TRBV10-3; abundance: .; CDR3aa: CAIKDSNTGELFF; CDR3nt: TGTGCCATCAAAGACAGCAACACCGGGGAGCTGTTTTTT
d_gene: TRBD1; j_gene: TRBJ2-1; v_gene: TRBV9; abundance: .; CDR3aa: CASSVGQGAPNEQFF; CDR3nt: TGTGCCAGCAGCGTTGGACAGGGGGCCCCCAATGAGCAGTTCTTC
d_gene: TRBD2; j_gene: TRBJ2-5; v_gene: TRBV5-1; abundance: once; CDR3aa: CASSAQLAGETQYF; CDR3nt: TGCGCCAGCAGCGCGCAACTAGCGGGGGAGACCCAGTACTTC
d_gene: TRBD2; j_gene: TRBJ2-3; v_gene: TRBV19; abundance: .; CDR3aa: CASSTEAGTTDTQYF; CDR3nt: TGTGCCAGTAGTACGGAAGCGGGGACCACAGATACGCAGTATTTT
d_gene: .; j_gene: TRBJ1-1; v_gene: TRBV5-1; abundance: .; CDR3aa: CASRLGGIGTEAFF; CDR3nt: TGCGCCAGCAGACTAGGGGGGATCGGCACTGAAGCTTTCTTT
d_gene: .; j_gene: TRBJ1-1; v_gene: TRBV27; abundance: .; CDR3aa: CASSQTRYTEAFF; CDR3nt: TGTGCCAGCAGCCAAACACGATACACTGAAGCTTTCTTT
d_gene: .; j_gene: TRBJ1-2; v_gene: TRBV28; abundance: .; CDR3aa: CASRESGDYGYTF; CDR3nt: TGTGCCAGCAGGGAATCAGGGGACTATGGCTACACCTTC
d_gene: .; j_gene: TRBJ2-1; v_gene: TRBV7-3; abundance: .; CDR3aa: CASSARGNEQFF; CDR3nt: TGTGCCAGCAGCGCGAGGGGCAATGAGCAGTTCTTC
d_gene: .; j_gene: TRBJ1-3; v_gene: TRBV7-6; abundance: .; CDR3aa: CASSFGVAGRTSGNTIYF; CDR3nt: TGTGCCAGCAGCTTTGGGGTTGCGGGCAGGACGTCCGGAAACACCATATATTTT
d_gene: .; j_gene: TRBJ2-1; v_gene: TRBV5-1; abundance: .; CDR3aa: CASSFLTVSTDNEQFF; CDR3nt: TGCGCCAGCAGTTTCCTGACAGTTTCAACCGACAATGAGCAGTTCTTC
d_gene: .; j_gene: TRBJ2-1; v_gene: TRBV5-1; abundance: .; CDR3aa: CASSSVFAEQFF; CDR3nt: TGCGCCAGCAGTAGTGTCTTCGCTGAGCAGTTCTTC
d_gene: TRBD2; j_gene: TRBJ2-1; v_gene: TRBV18; abundance: .; CDR3aa: CASSPTSGGGNNEQFF; CDR3nt: TGTGCCAGCTCACCTACTAGCGGGGGAGGGAACAATGAGCAGTTCTTC
d_gene: TRBD1; j_gene: TRBJ2-1; v_gene: TRBV5-1; abundance: .; CDR3aa: CASSTGTGGYVDEQFF; CDR3nt: TGCGCCAGCAGCACAGGGACAGGGGGCTATGTGGATGAGCAGTTCTTC
d_gene: TRBD1; j_gene: TRBJ2-2; v_gene: TRBV2; abundance: .; CDR3aa: CASSRQGYTGELFF; CDR3nt: TGTGCCAGCAGTAGACAGGGGTACACCGGGGAGCTGTTTTTT
d_gene: .; j_gene: TRBJ1-1; v_gene: TRBV6-5; abundance: .; CDR3aa: CASVRATEAFF; CDR3nt: TGTGCCAGCGTGAGGGCCACTGAAGCTTTCTTT
d_gene: .; j_gene: TRBJ2-5; v_gene: TRBV10-2; abundance: .; CDR3aa: CASSETGPKETQYF; CDR3nt: TGCGCCAGCAGTGAAACAGGGCCGAAAGAGACCCAGTACTTC
d_gene: TRBD1; j_gene: TRBJ2-1; v_gene: TRBV4-2; abundance: .; CDR3aa: CASSQTQGNEQFF; CDR3nt: TGTGCCAGCAGCCAAACACAGGGGAATGAGCAGTTCTTC
d_gene: .; j_gene: TRBJ1-1; v_gene: TRBV11-2; abundance: .; CDR3aa: CASSLEWNTEAFF; CDR3nt: TGTGCCAGCAGCTTAGAATGGAACACTGAAGCTTTCTTT
d_gene: .; j_gene: TRBJ2-3; v_gene: TRBV6-6; abundance: .; CDR3aa: CASGQVGEADTQYF; CDR3nt: TGTGCCAGCGGGCAGGTTGGGGAGGCAGATACGCAGTATTTT
d_gene: .; j_gene: TRBJ2-1; v_gene: TRBV5-4; abundance: .; CDR3aa: CASSLGQWNDNEQFF; CDR3nt: TGTGCCAGCAGCCTAGGACAGTGGAACGACAATGAGCAGTTCTTC
d_gene: .; j_gene: TRBJ1-1; v_gene: TRBV21-1; abundance: .; CDR3aa: CASSTGGALSTEAFF; CDR3nt: TGTGCCAGCAGTACAGGGGGCGCATTAAGCACTGAAGCTTTCTTT